Presented here are 5 T cell receptor beta chains from one specimen sequenced in a study of blood T cell repertoires in COVID-19 (TCRdb year 2020). The library was obtained by the immunoSEQ multiplex PCR assay. TCRdb retrieved this table from immuneACCESS and kept in-frame rearrangements only. Not all clones are present; in checked studies, unresolved V genes account for under half, and no reason is known for the remainder. Present in this sample are about 83,000 clones, about 84% of which were seen just once. The ten biggest clones cover about 8.5% of the sample. What was sequenced was peripheral blood. These receptors all come from a man in his forties or fifties with active COVID-19.

J is TRBJ2-3 and V is TRBV12-5; D not resolved. V lost 6 bases to trimming and J lost 5 bases, with 6 bases between them. Germline CDR1 reads LGHNT; CDR2 reads FRNRAP. This CDR3 is 11 amino acids long. CDR3 residues: CASGSVDTQYF. In nucleotides, the CDR3 is TGTGCTAGTGGATCGGTAGATACGCAGTATTTT.

The V gene is TRBV7-2, the J gene TRBJ2-7; 11 bases line up with TRBD2. Trimming cost V 2 bases and J 7 bases; bases outside gene matches: 10. CDR1 is SGHTA and CDR2 is FQGNSA in the germline V gene. There are 16 residues in the CDR3. The CDR3 DNA reads TGTGCCAGCAGCTTATGGTTAGCGGGAGGGCCGGGAGAGCAGTACTTC. Its protein is CASSLWLAGGPGEQYF.

J is TRBJ1-2 and V is TRBV27, with D possibly matching TRBD1 (5 bases). The CDR3 sequence is 15 residues long. Germline-derived CDR1 and CDR2 are MNHEY and SMNVEV (reference sequence). Trimming shortened V by 7 bases and J by 8 bases, and 23 bases separated the two germline ends. The CDR3 here is CASKQRGGLPSGYTF. The DNA of the CDR3 is TGTGCCAGCAAACAAAGGGGCGGTCTCCCGTCGGGCTACACCTTC.

The chain links TRBV9 to TRBJ2-3; D is ambiguous. The CDR3 totals 15 residues. Germline V gene sequence: CDR1 SGDLS, CDR2 YYNGEE. The V end was cut by 0 bases, the J end by 0 bases, with 8 bases between. The CDR3 DNA reads TGTGCCAGCAGCGTAGCCCCGGTTAGCACAGATACGCAGTATTTT. Amino acids: CASSVAPVSTDTQYF.

This clone was seen a few times. The chain recombines TRBV4-3 with TRBJ2-3; D is perhaps TRBD2 (6 bases). Trimming cost V 4 bases and J 0 bases, with 14 bases left between them. The CDR3 length is 16 residues. Germline-derived CDR1 and CDR2 are LGHNA and YSLEER. The CDR3: CASSLGSASSTDTQYF. The CDR3 DNA reads TGCGCCAGCAGCCTCGGGAGTGCATCTAGCACAGATACGCAGTATTTT.